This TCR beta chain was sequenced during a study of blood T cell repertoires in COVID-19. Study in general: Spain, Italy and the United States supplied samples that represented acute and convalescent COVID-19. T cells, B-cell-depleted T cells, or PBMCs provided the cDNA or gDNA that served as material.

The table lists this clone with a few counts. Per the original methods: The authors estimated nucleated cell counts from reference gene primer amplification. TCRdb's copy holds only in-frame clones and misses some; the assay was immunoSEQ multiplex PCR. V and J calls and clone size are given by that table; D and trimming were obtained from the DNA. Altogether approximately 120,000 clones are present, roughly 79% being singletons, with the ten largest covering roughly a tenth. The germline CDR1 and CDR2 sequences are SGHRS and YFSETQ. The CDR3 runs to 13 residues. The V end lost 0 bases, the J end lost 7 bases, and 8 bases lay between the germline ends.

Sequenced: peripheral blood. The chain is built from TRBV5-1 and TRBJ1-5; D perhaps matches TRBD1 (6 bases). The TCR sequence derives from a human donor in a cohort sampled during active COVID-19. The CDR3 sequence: CASSLETGQPQHF. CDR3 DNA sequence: TGCGCCAGCAGCTTGGAGACAGGACAGCCCCAGCATTTT.